A selection of T cell receptor beta chains follows, all from one sample in a study of radiotherapy plus CTLA-4 blockade in lung cancer. TCRdb's table, derived via immunoSEQ multiplex PCR, lists solely in-frame clones and lacks some. The data contain about 95,000 clones, 83% of them singletons. Sequenced here: peripheral blood, sampled from a patient treated with radiotherapy plus ipilimumab. The receptor source for this set is a human donor with non-small cell lung cancer who had stable disease on radiotherapy plus ipilimumab. The CDR3 runs from the conserved cysteine through the conserved F or W. Fields, in order: V gene, J gene, clone size, CDR3 protein. A clone size is listed for some rows: how often the clone was seen (once, few, many), or a class if it is expanded.

>TRBV6-1|TRBJ1-2|.
CASSELGEPPYGYTF
>TRBV11-2|TRBJ2-7|.
CASSLEAGVGGYEQYF
>TRBV6-5|TRBJ2-2|.
CASSRDRAPGELFF
>TRBV30|TRBJ1-1|few
CAWNPRGGPDEAFF
>TRBV2|TRBJ2-6|.
CASSEWGSGANVLTF
>TRBV29-1|TRBJ2-7|.
CSAGGQGGSYEQYF
>TRBV6-5|TRBJ2-7|.
CASSPRSVGLEQYF
>TRBV18|TRBJ2-6|.
CASSATGISGANVLTF
>TRBV6-1|TRBJ2-7|.
CASRGQYEQYF
>TRBV5-1|TRBJ2-4|.
CASSFPSPVWAKNIQYF
>TRBV30|TRBJ2-2|.
CAWKRGFAGELFF
>TRBV21-1|TRBJ2-5|.
CASSKGSWRDQETQYF
>TRBV27|TRBJ2-7|.
CASSFDGRVEQYF
>TRBV27|TRBJ1-6|.
CASRRRGSSYNSPLHF
>TRBV7-6|TRBJ2-7|.
CASTPGPDRAYEQYF
>TRBV15|TRBJ1-6|.
CATSRVPITDNSPLHF
>TRBV18|TRBJ1-3|few
CASSPPNLAGNTIYF
>TRBV19|TRBJ1-4|few
CASSIGQRTTNEKLFF
>TRBV5-1|TRBJ2-1|.
CASSSLAGDYNEQFF
>TRBV28|TRBJ2-6|few
CASSFRLPGANVLTF
>TRBV28|TRBJ2-4|.
CASSLVGTLKNIQYF
>TRBV28|TRBJ1-4|.
CASSVTGNIEKLFF
>TRBV27|TRBJ2-3|.
CASRESGRGTDTQYF
>TRBV11-2|TRBJ2-5|.
CASSLGQGSETQYF
>TRBV11-3|TRBJ2-1|once
CASSGFGSYNEQFF
>TRBV7-9|TRBJ2-5|.
CASSPPGRGETQYF
>TRBV29-1|TRBJ2-3|.
CSVATHGDTQYF
>TRBV25-1|TRBJ2-5|.
CASSDTAGVETQYF
>TRBV6-1|TRBJ2-7|.
CASSSGQGEDEQYF
>TRBV18|TRBJ1-4|.
CASSPSTGFNEKLFF
>TRBV5-4|TRBJ1-1|.
CASSSGGRGNTEAFF
>TRBV29-1|TRBJ2-5|.
CSVGKETQYF
>TRBV6-1|TRBJ1-1|.
CASSEPRQGAGEAFF
>TRBV5-4|TRBJ1-1|.
CASSSQIVNTEAFF
>TRBV29-1|TRBJ2-1|.
CSVEWRGNNEQFF
>TRBV28|TRBJ2-7|once
CASSPTGGAYEQYF
>TRBV29-1|TRBJ1-1|.
CSVGDRGPMNTEAFF
>TRBV28|TRBJ1-2|.
CASSPGGLEYGYTF
>TRBV5-1|TRBJ1-1|.
CASSSPGQNTEAFF
>TRBV10-1|TRBJ2-2|.
CASSVDRWNGELFF
>TRBV6-5|TRBJ2-5|few
CASSSDREETQYF
>TRBV30|TRBJ1-1|once
CAWSTTGVVAFF
>TRBV7-2|TRBJ2-1|.
CASSLVQGAYNEQFF
>TRBV28|TRBJ2-1|.
CASTPGPVLRNEQFF
>TRBV29-1|TRBJ2-2|few
CSVAILDIGTGELFF
>TRBV6-4|TRBJ2-3|.
CASSPAGSTDTQYF
>TRBV28|TRBJ1-2|few
CASRQGQAPYGYTF
>TRBV7-2|TRBJ2-3|.
CASSPGGAVDTQYF
>TRBV19|TRBJ1-4|.
CASSIARGGSEKLFF
>TRBV5-5|TRBJ2-6|.
CASSLAGLSGANVLTF
>TRBV20-1|TRBJ1-4|.
CSASQEKLFF
>TRBV6-1|TRBJ1-5|once
CASSEALGGRGGYSNQPQHF
>TRBV7-9|TRBJ1-1|.
CASSLSGFGAFF
>TRBV6-5|TRBJ2-1|.
CASSYSPSGSDEQFF
>TRBV6-6|TRBJ2-2|.
CASGYRGGGTGELFF